These T cell receptor beta chains were read from a single sample in a study of T-cell memory formation after mild COVID-19. Via MiXCR, TCRdb re-called the 5' RACE reads, giving one row per CDR3 protein. The repertoire holds around 250,000 distinct CDR3 sequences, with around 16% as singletons. The source material was PBMCs or a T cell subset sorted from them (not recorded which). These receptors were collected from a man between 18 and 35 years old who had mild COVID-19 (a few samples of this study predate the infection). Cell type and time point are not known. The CDR3 runs from the conserved cysteine through the conserved F or W. Each record gives: V gene, D gene, clone size, J gene, CDR3 DNA, CDR3 protein. The D gene is left open where the match is weak. The size entry is marked missing in some rows and otherwise reads once, few, many or a size class.

>TRBV12-3/TRBV12-4|TRBD2|few|TRBJ2-1
TGTGCCTCCACAGCGCCAAGCGGGGGAGACAATGAGCAGTTCTTC
CASTAPSGGDNEQFF
>TRBV7-9|TRBD1|NA|TRBJ1-2
TGTGCCAGCAGTTACCGGGACAGGGGAGTCTATGGCTACACCTTC
CASSYRDRGVYGYTF
>TRBV10-3|NA|few|TRBJ2-3
TGTGCCATCAATGGTCGTGGCAGGGCTAGCACAGATACGCAGTATTTT
CAINGRGRASTDTQYF
>TRBV7-3|NA|NA|TRBJ2-1
TGTGCCAGCAGCCCAACGACTAGTTCCTCCTACAATGAGCAGTTCTTC
CASSPTTSSSYNEQFF
>TRBV29-1|NA|many|TRBJ1-1
TGCAGCGCCGGCTCGAACACTGAAGCTTTCTTT
CSAGSNTEAFF
>TRBV3-1|NA|many|TRBJ2-2
TGTGCCAGCAGCCAAGCCGGGGAGAACACCGGGGAGCTGTTTTTT
CASSQAGENTGELFF
>TRBV5-6|TRBD1|few|TRBJ1-1
TGTGCCAGCAGCTTATCAAGGGATTGGGACAGGTCTTTCTTT
CASSLSRDWDRSFF
>TRBV27|NA|NA|TRBJ2-7
TGTGCCAGCACAAAAATAGGGACCCTCCCCTACGAGCAGTACTTC
CASTKIGTLPYEQYF
>TRBV25-1|NA|NA|TRBJ2-5
TGTGCCAGCAAGGGGAAGGCCCAGTACTTC
CASKGKAQYF
>TRBV6-6|NA|NA|TRBJ2-7
TGTGCCAGCAGTTACTCGAGCCAGGGGACAAACGAGCAGTACTTC
CASSYSSQGTNEQYF
>TRBV4-2|NA|once|TRBJ2-3
TGTGCCAGCAGCCGGGGGGCAGCCGGGGATACGCAGTATTTT
CASSRGAAGDTQYF
>TRBV19|NA|NA|TRBJ2-7
TGTGCCAGTAGTCAAGTCAGCCTCTCCTCCTACGAGCAGTACTTC
CASSQVSLSSYEQYF
>TRBV10-1|NA|few|TRBJ2-3
TGCGCCAGCAGAGCTGGACCATCTCCTGAACCGCAGTATTTT
CASRAGPSPEPQYF
>TRBV5-6|TRBD1|few|TRBJ1-1
TGTGCCAGCAGCTTCCCGAGAAAGCCTGGGACAGGGGGCGTAAGGAACACTGAAGCTTTCTTT
CASSFPRKPGTGGVRNTEAFF
>TRBV4-1|NA|many|TRBJ2-2
TGCGCCAGCAGCCAAACAGGGTTGTCGAACACCGGGGAGCTGTTTTTT
CASSQTGLSNTGELFF
>TRBV28|NA|few|TRBJ2-1
TGTGCCATCATAGACTCCTACAATGAGCAGTTCTTC
CAIIDSYNEQFF
>TRBV4-2|NA|NA|TRBJ2-3
TGTGCCAGCAGCCCAAGATCGGGGGGCGTCACAGATACGCAGTATTTT
CASSPRSGGVTDTQYF
>TRBV4-1|NA|few|TRBJ1-2
TGCGCCAGCAGCCAAGGATCGGCGAGGAGTAACTATGGCTACACCTTC
CASSQGSARSNYGYTF
>TRBV12-3/TRBV12-4|NA|NA|TRBJ2-2
TGTGCCAGCAGTTTCATGGGGGCCCGCGGAGCGGAGCTGTTTTTT
CASSFMGARGAELFF
>TRBV7-2|NA|many|TRBJ2-5
TGTGCCAGCAGCCCCGCCGGACCATACAGCGAGCAAGAGACCCAGTACTTC
CASSPAGPYSEQETQYF
>TRBV9|NA|few|TRBJ2-2
TGTGCCAGCAGCGTAACCAGGTCCGGGGAGCTGTTTTTT
CASSVTRSGELFF
>TRBV24-1|NA|NA|TRBJ2-5
TGTGCCACCAGTGACGCCCTAGGACAAGAGACCCAGTACTTC
CATSDALGQETQYF